This TCR beta chain was profiled in a study of PD-1 blockade in classical Hodgkin lymphoma. The study, taken as a whole, reports: Reported findings placed baseline TCR diversity lower in newly diagnosed patients (compared with healthy donors). Patients who responded completely had about the same baseline diversity as newly diagnosed patients. By C4D1, diversity of CD4+ TCRs had risen significantly, whereas that of CD8+ TCRs had not. When nivolumab was started under 1 year after ASCT, patients were excluded.

Generated by immunoSEQ multiplex PCR, the TCRdb table keeps only in-frame clones and is missing some. The table lists some 30,000 clones, about 93% of them singletons, with 0.3% in the top ten. There are 16 residues in the CDR3. Trimming shortened V by 1 base and J by 3 bases, and 16 bases separated the two germline ends. Germline CDR1 is LNHDA and CDR2 is SQIVND (reference sequence). The time point here: cycle 4 day 1 (C4D1), after 5 to 7 weeks of nivolumab. Relapse was seen in all patients after autologous stem cell transplantation, and brentuximab vedotin exposure was variable. With magnetic negative selection, CD4+ T cells were purified from PBMCs that had been thawed. For this clone: Its antigen remains unidentified.

This chain connects TRBV19 to TRBJ2-7; D possibly uses TRBD1 or TRBD2 (5 bases each). The clonotype originates from a human donor with classical Hodgkin lymphoma. This specimen was CD4+ T cells from blood, taken before the fourth cycle of nivolumab. CDR3 in amino acids: CASSIGDRGKYYEQYF. CDR3 in DNA: TGTGCCAGTAGTATAGGGGATCGGGGCAAATACTACGAGCAGTACTTC. The whole variable domain, remainder taken from reference TRBV19 and TRBJ2-7, is DGGITQSPKYLFRKEGQNVTLSCEQNLNHDAMYWYRQDPGQGLRLIYYSQIVNDFQKGDIAEGYSVSREKKESFPLTVTSAQKNPTAFYLCASSIGDRGKYYEQYFGPGTRLTVT.